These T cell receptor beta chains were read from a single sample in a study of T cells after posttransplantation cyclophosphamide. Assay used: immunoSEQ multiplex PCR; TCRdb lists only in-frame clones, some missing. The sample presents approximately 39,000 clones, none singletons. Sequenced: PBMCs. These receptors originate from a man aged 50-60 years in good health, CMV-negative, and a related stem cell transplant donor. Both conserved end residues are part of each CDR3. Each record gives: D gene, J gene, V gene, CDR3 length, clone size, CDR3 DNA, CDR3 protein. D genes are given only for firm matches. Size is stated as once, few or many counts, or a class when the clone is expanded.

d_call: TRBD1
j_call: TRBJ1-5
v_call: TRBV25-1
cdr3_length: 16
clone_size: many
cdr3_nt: TGTGCCAGCAGTGAAACCGGGACAGGGGGCAATCAGCCCCAGCATTTT
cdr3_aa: CASSETGTGGNQPQHF

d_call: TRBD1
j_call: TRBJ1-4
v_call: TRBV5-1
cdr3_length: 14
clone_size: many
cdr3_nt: TGCGCCAGCAGCTCGACAGGGGGCGCAGAAAAACTGTTTTTT
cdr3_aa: CASSSTGGAEKLFF

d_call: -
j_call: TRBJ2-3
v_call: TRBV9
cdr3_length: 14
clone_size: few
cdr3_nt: TGTGCCAGCAGCCTACCCTTTGCCGGGGATACGCAGTATTTT
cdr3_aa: CASSLPFAGDTQYF

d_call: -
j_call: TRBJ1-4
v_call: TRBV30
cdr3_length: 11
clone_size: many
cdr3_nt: TGTGCCTGGTCTCGGGTCGAAAAACTGTTTTTT
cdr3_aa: CAWSRVEKLFF

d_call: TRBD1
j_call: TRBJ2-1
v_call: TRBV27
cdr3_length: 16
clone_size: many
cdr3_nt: TGTGCCAGCAGTTCTTATCTGAACAGGGGCCAAAATGAGCAGTTCTTC
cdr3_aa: CASSSYLNRGQNEQFF

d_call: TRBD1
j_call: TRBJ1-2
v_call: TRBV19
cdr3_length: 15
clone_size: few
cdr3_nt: TGTGCCAGTAGTAGGACGACAGGGATCGACTATGGCTACACCTTC
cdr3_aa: CASSRTTGIDYGYTF

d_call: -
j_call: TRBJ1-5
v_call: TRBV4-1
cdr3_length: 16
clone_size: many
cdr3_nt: TGCGCCAGCAGCCAAGATTCACAGGAAAGCAATCAGCCCCAGCATTTT
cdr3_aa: CASSQDSQESNQPQHF

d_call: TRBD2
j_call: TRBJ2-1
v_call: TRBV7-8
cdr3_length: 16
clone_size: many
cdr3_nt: TGTGCCAGCAGCTCCCGCATGGCTAGCGGTCACAATGAGCAGTTCTTC
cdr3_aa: CASSSRMASGHNEQFF

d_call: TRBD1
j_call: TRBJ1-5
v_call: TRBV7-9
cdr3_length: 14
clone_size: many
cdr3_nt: TGTGCCAGCAGCTTTGGGACAGGGAGTCAGCCCCAGCATTTT
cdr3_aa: CASSFGTGSQPQHF

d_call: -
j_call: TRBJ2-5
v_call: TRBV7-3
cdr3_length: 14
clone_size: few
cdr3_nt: TGTGCCAGCAGCTCCGGCCTCGCGGGGGAGACCCAGTACTTC
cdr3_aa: CASSSGLAGETQYF

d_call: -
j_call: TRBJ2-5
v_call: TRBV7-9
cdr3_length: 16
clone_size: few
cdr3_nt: TGTGCCAGCAGCTCCCCACCAGGCTATATACAAGAGACCCAGTACTTC
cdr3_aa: CASSSPPGYIQETQYF

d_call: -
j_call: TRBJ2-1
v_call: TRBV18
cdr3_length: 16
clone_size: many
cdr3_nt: TGTGCCAGCTCACCACCTACAGCTGCCTCCTACAATGAGCAGTTCTTC
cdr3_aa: CASSPPTAASYNEQFF

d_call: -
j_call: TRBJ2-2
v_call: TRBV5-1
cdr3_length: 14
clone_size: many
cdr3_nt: TGCGCCAGCAGCTTTGGGCAGAACACCGGGGAGCTGTTTTTT
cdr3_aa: CASSFGQNTGELFF

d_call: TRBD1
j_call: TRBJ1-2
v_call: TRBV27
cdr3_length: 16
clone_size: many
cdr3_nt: TGTGCCAGCAGTTCCTACCCACAGGGGGCGCGGGGTGGCTACACCTTC
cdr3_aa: CASSSYPQGARGGYTF

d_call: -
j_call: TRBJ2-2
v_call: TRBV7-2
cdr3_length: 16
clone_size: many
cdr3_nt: TGTGCCAGCAGCTTAGAGGTCCCCTCCCAGGGCGGGGAGCTGTTTTTT
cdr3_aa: CASSLEVPSQGGELFF

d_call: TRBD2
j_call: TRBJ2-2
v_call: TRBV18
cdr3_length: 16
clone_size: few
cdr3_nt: TGTGCCAGCTCACCACAGACTAGCTATAACACCGGGGAGCTGTTTTTT
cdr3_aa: CASSPQTSYNTGELFF